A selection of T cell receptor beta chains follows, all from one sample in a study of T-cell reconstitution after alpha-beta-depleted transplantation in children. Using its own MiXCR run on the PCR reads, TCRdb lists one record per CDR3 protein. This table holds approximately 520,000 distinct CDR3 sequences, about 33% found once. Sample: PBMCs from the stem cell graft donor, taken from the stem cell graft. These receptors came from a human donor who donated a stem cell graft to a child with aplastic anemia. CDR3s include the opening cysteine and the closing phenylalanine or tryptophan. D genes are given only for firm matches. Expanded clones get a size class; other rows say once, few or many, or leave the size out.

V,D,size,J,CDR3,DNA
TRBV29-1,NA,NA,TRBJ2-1,CSVGAGRYEQFF,TGCAGCGTGGGGGCGGGGAGGTATGAGCAGTTCTTC
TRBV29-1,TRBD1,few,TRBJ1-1,CSVNRGTTEAFF,TGCAGCGTTAACAGGGGTACGACTGAAGCTTTCTTT
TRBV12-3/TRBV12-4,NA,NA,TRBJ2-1,CASRVQGTGEQFF,TGTGCCAGCAGGGTACAGGGAACGGGTGAGCAGTTCTTC
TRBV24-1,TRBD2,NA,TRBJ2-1,CATEDVGGHEQFF,TGTGCCACCGAGGATGTGGGAGGGCATGAGCAGTTCTTC
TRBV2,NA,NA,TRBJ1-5,CASSEDRAPNQPQHF,TGTGCCAGCAGTGAAGACAGGGCTCCCAATCAGCCCCAGCATTTT
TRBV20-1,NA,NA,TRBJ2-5,CSALTNEETQYF,TGCAGTGCTCTAACAAACGAAGAGACCCAGTACTTC
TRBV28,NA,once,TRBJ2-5,CASRLGAMGETQYF,TGTGCCAGCAGGTTGGGGGCGATGGGGGAGACCCAGTACTTC
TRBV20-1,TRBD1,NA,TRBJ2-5,CSARKQGERETQYF,TGCAGTGCTAGAAAACAGGGGGAGCGGGAGACCCAGTACTTC
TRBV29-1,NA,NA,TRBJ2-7,CSVEVSQAYEQYF,TGCAGCGTTGAAGTTTCACAGGCCTACGAGCAGTACTTC
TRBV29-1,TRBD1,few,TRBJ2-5,CSVGPTGIQETQYF,TGCAGCGTGGGCCCGACAGGGATACAAGAGACCCAGTACTTC
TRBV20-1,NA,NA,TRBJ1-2,CSARRADRYGYTF,TGCAGTGCTAGAAGGGCCGACCGCTATGGCTACACCTTC
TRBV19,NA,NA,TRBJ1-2,CASSIESYGYTF,TGTGCCAGTAGTATAGAAAGCTATGGCTACACCTTC
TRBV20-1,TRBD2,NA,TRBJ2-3,CSARDPPAGVDTQYF,TGCAGTGCTAGAGATCCGCCAGCGGGAGTCGATACGCAGTATTTT
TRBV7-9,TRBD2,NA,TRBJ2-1,CASSLGASGRDEQFF,TGTGCCAGCAGCTTAGGGGCTAGCGGGAGAGATGAGCAGTTCTTC
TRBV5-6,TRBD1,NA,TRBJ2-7,CASSLVGTGTGSYEQYF,TGTGCCAGCAGCTTGGTAGGTACCGGGACAGGGTCCTACGAGCAGTACTTC
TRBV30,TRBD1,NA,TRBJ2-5,CAYQGAGETQYF,TGTGCCTATCAGGGGGCGGGAGAGACCCAGTACTTC
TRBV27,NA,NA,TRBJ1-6,CASSLVSGNSPLHF,TGTGCCAGCAGTTTGGTGTCTGGTAATTCACCCCTCCACTTT
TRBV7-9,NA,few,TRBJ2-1,CASLSVGVSGNEQFF,TGTGCCAGTCTCTCCGTGGGGGTCTCAGGGAATGAGCAGTTCTTC
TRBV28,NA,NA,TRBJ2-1,CASSLGAGFYNEQFF,TGTGCCAGCAGTTTAGGGGCGGGATTCTACAATGAGCAGTTCTTC
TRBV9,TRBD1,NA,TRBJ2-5,CASSVQDRGETQYF,TGTGCCAGCAGCGTACAGGACAGGGGAGAGACCCAGTACTTC
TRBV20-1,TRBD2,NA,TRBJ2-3,CSARRLAGESADTQYF,TGCAGTGCCAGAAGACTAGCGGGAGAGTCCGCAGATACGCAGTATTTT
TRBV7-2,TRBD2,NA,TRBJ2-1,CASSLVVISTSGYNEQFF,TGTGCCAGCAGCTTAGTGGTAATTAGCACTAGCGGGTACAATGAGCAGTTCTTC
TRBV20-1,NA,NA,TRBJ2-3,CSARDESNTQYF,TGCAGTGCTAGAGATGAATCCAATACGCAGTATTTT
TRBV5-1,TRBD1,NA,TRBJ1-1,CASSSQGAKNTEAFF,TGCGCCAGCAGCTCGCAGGGGGCCAAGAACACTGAAGCTTTCTTT
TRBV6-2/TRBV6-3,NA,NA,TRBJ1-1,CASSYPGQFEAFF,TGTGCCAGCAGTTATCCGGGCCAGTTTGAAGCTTTCTTT
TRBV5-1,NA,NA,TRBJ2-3,CASSWGTGTDTQYF,TGCGCCAGCAGCTGGGGGACCGGCACAGATACGCAGTATTTT
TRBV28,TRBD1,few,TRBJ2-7,CASSVRTGEQYF,TGTGCCAGCAGTGTGCGGACAGGGGAGCAGTACTTC
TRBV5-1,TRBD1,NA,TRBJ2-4,CASSQGTGGNIQYF,TGCGCCAGCAGCCAAGGGACAGGGGGGAACATTCAGTACTTC
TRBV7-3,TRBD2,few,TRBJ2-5,CASSSGTRVSRETQYF,TGTGCCAGCAGCTCCGGGACTAGGGTCTCGCGGGAGACCCAGTACTTC
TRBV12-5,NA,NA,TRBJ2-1,CASGSESQGFPYNEQFF,TGTGCTAGTGGCTCCGAGTCCCAGGGGTTCCCCTACAATGAGCAGTTCTTC
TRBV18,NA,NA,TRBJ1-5,CASSSAGGYSNQPQHF,TGTGCCAGCTCCAGTGCGGGGGGTTATAGCAATCAGCCCCAGCATTTT
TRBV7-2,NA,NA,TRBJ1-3,CASSLAPVSGNTIYF,TGTGCCAGCAGCTTAGCTCCAGTCTCTGGAAACACCATATATTTT
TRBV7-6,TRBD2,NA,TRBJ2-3,CASSLAGGTNTDTQYF,TGTGCCAGCAGCTTAGCTGGGGGGACTAACACAGATACGCAGTATTTT
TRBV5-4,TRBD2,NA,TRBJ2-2,CASSFRREGEDGELFF,TGTGCCAGCAGCTTTCGGCGGGAGGGCGAAGACGGGGAGCTGTTTTTT
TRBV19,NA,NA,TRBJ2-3,CASSIPGRTTDTQYF,TGTGCCAGTAGTATTCCGGGGCGGACAACAGATACGCAGTATTTT
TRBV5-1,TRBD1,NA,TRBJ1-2,CASSLESGTGYGYTF,TGCGCCAGCAGCTTGGAGTCCGGGACAGGCTATGGCTACACCTTC
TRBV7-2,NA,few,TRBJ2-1,CASSLDRDPGWNEQFF,TGTGCCAGCAGCTTAGACAGGGACCCCGGGTGGAATGAGCAGTTCTTC
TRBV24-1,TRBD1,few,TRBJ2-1,CATSGAPGQGHNEQFF,TGTGCCACCAGTGGTGCGCCGGGACAGGGCCACAATGAGCAGTTCTTC
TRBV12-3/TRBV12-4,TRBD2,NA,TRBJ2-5,CASSLVWGPSGIGETQYF,TGTGCCAGCAGTTTAGTCTGGGGTCCTAGCGGGATCGGTGAGACCCAGTACTTC
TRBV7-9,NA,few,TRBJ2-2,CASSSSGTGELFF,TGTGCCAGCAGCTCATCGGGCACCGGGGAGCTGTTTTTT
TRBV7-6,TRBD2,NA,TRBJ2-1,CASSLGLAGNMALGEQFF,TGTGCCAGCAGCCTCGGACTAGCGGGAAATATGGCCTTGGGGGAGCAGTTCTTC
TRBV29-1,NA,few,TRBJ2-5,CSVYGGLETQYF,TGCAGCGTTTATGGGGGGCTCGAGACCCAGTACTTC
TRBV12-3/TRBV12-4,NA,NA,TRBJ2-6,CASSPGGTRSGANGLTF,TGTGCCAGCAGCCCCGGGGGAACCCGCTCTGGGGCCAACGGCCTGACTTTC
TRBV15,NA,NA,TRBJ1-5,CATSRVSQPQHF,TGTGCCACCAGCAGAGTGTCCCAGCCCCAGCATTTT
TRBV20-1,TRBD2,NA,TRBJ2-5,CSAYPGLEGETQYF,TGCAGTGCTTACCCGGGACTAGAGGGAGAGACCCAGTACTTC
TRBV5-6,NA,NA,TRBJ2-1,CASSSDGGGFGNEQFF,TGTGCCAGCAGCTCGGACGGGGGTGGGTTTGGTAATGAGCAGTTCTTC
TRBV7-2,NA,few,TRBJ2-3,CASSRPGDTQYF,TGTGCCAGCAGCCGACCGGGAGATACGCAGTATTTT
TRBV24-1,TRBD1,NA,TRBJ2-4,CATIWTGAYLAKNIQYF,TGTGCCACCATCTGGACAGGGGCTTACCTAGCCAAAAACATTCAGTACTTC
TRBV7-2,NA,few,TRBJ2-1,CASSLSKEINEQFF,TGTGCCAGCAGCTTATCTAAGGAGATCAATGAGCAGTTCTTC
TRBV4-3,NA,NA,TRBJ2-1,CASSQDWLEYVAEQFF,TGCGCCAGCAGCCAAGATTGGCTTGAGTACGTGGCTGAGCAGTTCTTC
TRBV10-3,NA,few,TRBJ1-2,CAISESTATYGYTF,TGTGCCATCAGTGAGTCCACGGCTACCTATGGCTACACCTTC